The sequence of this T cell receptor (beta chain) was determined in a study of type 1 and type 2 diabetes patients. Study at large: The cohort mixed type 1 diabetes, type 2 diabetes and nondiabetic donors. Points from the study as a whole: In type 2 diabetes, highly-expanded CD4+ clones took a median 3.9% of reads.

Genomic DNA was the PCR template. Amplification of the beta chain CDR3 used 30 forward and 13 reverse multiplex primers. TCRdb independently ran MiXCR on the multiplex PCR reads; one entry per CDR3 protein. The table lists more than 250,000 distinct CDR3 sequences, 47% of them singletons. The V end lost 6 bases, the J end lost 4 bases, and 12 bases lay between the germline ends. CDR1 and CDR2 from the germline V gene are MGHDK and SYGVNS. The CDR3 is 13 amino acids. Remarks on this clonotype: Its antigen is currently unknown.

Other autoimmune diseases and infections within the past four weeks excluded donors. The receptor's source is a man between 18 and 35 years old with type 2 diabetes. Sequencing was performed on peripheral blood mononuclear cells (PBMCs). The chain links TRBV25-1 to TRBJ2-5, with D unclear. The CDR3 protein is CASRDPSRETQYF. Written as DNA, the CDR3 is TGTGCCAGCAGGGACCCGAGCAGAGAGACCCAGTACTTC.